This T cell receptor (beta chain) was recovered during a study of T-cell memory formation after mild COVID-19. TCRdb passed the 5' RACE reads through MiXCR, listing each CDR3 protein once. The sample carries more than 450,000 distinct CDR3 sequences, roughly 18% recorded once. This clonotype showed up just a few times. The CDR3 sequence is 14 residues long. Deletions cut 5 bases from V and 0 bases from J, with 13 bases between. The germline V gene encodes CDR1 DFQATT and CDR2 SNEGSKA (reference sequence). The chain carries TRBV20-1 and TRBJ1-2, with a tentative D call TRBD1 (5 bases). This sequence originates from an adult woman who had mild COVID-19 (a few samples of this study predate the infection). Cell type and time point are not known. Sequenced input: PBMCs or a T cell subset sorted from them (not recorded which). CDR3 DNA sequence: TGCAGTGCTCCTAGACAGAAAACTAACTATGGCTACACCTTC. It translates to CSAPRQKTNYGYTF.